The 26 T cell receptor beta chains below all came from one sample that was sequenced in a study of blood T cell repertoires in COVID-19. The protocol was immunoSEQ multiplex PCR, while the TCRdb copy is restricted to in-frame clones and leaves out a portion. The sample records 440,000 or so clones, around 91% being singletons. Sequencing input: peripheral blood. These receptors were taken from a woman in her 40s with COVID-19, enrolled during active disease.

This chain uses TRBV6-4 with TRBJ2-1, with 10 bases identical to TRBD2. The CDR3 runs 15 residues. V shed 2 bases, J shed 9 bases, and the junction held 7 bases outside the gene matches. Germline V lookup: CDR1 MRHNA, CDR2 SNTAGT. The CDR3 sequence is CASSDGAGGRSEQFF. CDR3 coding DNA: TGTGCCAGCAGTGACGGAGCGGGGGGGCGGAGTGAGCAGTTCTTC.

The CDR3 sequence: CARASNYGYTF. The CDR3 bases are TGTGCGAGGGCCTCTAACTATGGCTACACCTTC. The J gene is TRBJ1-2, the V gene TRBV28; no firm D call. This CDR3 comprises 11 residues. The germline CDR1 and CDR2 sequences are MDHEN and SYDVKM.

The chain employs TRBV6-2 or TRBV6-3 and TRBJ1-5, with 7 positions matching TRBD1. The CDR3 length is 15 residues. V was clipped by 2 bases and J by 4 bases; unmatched bases: 5. The germline gives CDR1 MNHEY, CDR2 SVGEGT. The CDR3: CASSYRQGLNQPQHF. CDR3 nucleotides: TGTGCCAGCAGTTACCGACAGGGATTGAATCAGCCCCAGCATTTT.

A word on this clone: Relative to the germline gene, one junction end is altered; a read error may explain this. This sequence joins TRBV11-2 and TRBJ1-1, with no clear D. Germline V gene sequence: CDR1 SGHAT, CDR2 FQNNGV. The CDR3 contains 14 residues. The chain's CDR3 is CAGSLEGVGVQAFF. CDR3 bases: TGTGCCGGCAGCTTAGAGGGAGTTGGGGTCCAAGCTTTCTTT. Variable domain in full (rest from reference TRBV11-2 and TRBJ1-1): EAGVAQSPRYKIIEKRQSVAFWCNPISGHATLYWYQQILGQGPKLLIQFQNNGVVDDSQLPKDRFSAERLKGVDSTLKIQPAKLEDSAVYLCAGSLEGVGVQAFFGQGTRLTVV.

The chain couples TRBV7-3 to TRBJ2-3, with 11 bases identical to TRBD1. Per germline, CDR1 SGHTA and CDR2 FQGTGA. The CDR3 sequence is 15 residues long. The ends lost 3 bases at V and 6 bases at J; junction bases unmatched: 5. CDR3 protein: CASSLIGQGADTQYF. The CDR3 bases are TGTGCCAGCAGCTTGATCGGACAGGGGGCTGATACGCAGTATTTT.

This chain joins TRBV7-2 and TRBJ2-2, with D tentatively TRBD2 (5 bases). Germline lookup yields CDR1 SGHTA and CDR2 FQGNSA. The CDR3 has 15 residues. V lost 5 bases to trimming and J lost 4 bases, with 14 bases between them. The CDR3 DNA reads TGTGCCAGCAGCCCTGGACGGGAAATCACCGGGGAGCTGTTTTTT. Translation: CASSPGREITGELFF.

The chain is built from TRBV6-2 or TRBV6-3 and TRBJ2-1; 9 bases match TRBD2. The germline CDR1 and CDR2 sequences are MNHEY and SVGEGT. This CDR3 comprises 16 residues. J gave up 5 bases and V 2 bases, and 7 bases lay outside the gene matches. This CDR3 reads CASSYVETSGNNEQFF. Here the CDR3 DNA reads TGTGCCAGCAGTTACGTAGAGACTAGCGGAAACAATGAGCAGTTCTTC.

This clone was observed a single time. V gene TRBV5-6 combines with J gene TRBJ1-3, with D possibly being TRBD1 (5 bases). CDR1 SGHDT and CDR2 YYEEEE come from the germline V gene. There are 15 residues in the CDR3. V was trimmed by 0 bases and J by 4 bases, leaving 11 bases between them. This chain's CDR3 is CASSLGQGTGNTIYF. CDR3 DNA sequence: TGTGCCAGCAGCTTGGGGCAGGGAACGGGAAACACCATATATTTT. Together with reference TRBV5-6 and TRBJ1-3, the CDR3 gives the full variable domain: DAGVTQSPTHLIKTRGQQVTLRCSPKSGHDTVSWYQQALGQGPQFIFQYYEEEERQRGNFPDRFSGHQFPNYSSELNVNALLLGDSALYLCASSLGQGTGNTIYFGEGSWLTVV.

The rearrangement links TRBV5-6 to TRBJ1-3; D remains ambiguous. The CDR3 has 12 residues. The germline V and J ends were trimmed by 3 bases and 10 bases, with 11 bases remaining between them. CDR1 is SGHDT and CDR2 is YYEEEE in the germline V gene. CDR3 protein: CASSSISSTIYF. CDR3 nucleotide sequence: TGTGCCAGCAGCTCGATCTCCAGTACCATATATTTT.

The V call is TRBV4-3, the J call TRBJ2-3; possible D gene TRBD2, 6 bases. The CDR3 runs 15 residues. V lost 0 bases to trimming and J lost 1 base, with 8 bases between them. The germline CDR1 and CDR2 sequences are LGHNA and YSLEER. CDR3 nucleotide sequence: TGCGCCAGCAGCCAAGAGGGGACTCGCACAGATACGCAGTATTTT. Translated, it gives CASSQEGTRTDTQYF.

This clone was counted a few times. V is TRBV6-5 and J is TRBJ1-2; 7 bases are shared with TRBD1. Germline CDR1 and CDR2: MNHEY and SVGAGI. After removal of 2 bases from V and 6 bases from J, the junction contained 6 bases not matched to a gene. This CDR3 is built from 14 residues. The CDR3 is CASSYTRGNNGYTF. For the CDR3, the DNA is TGTGCCAGCAGTTACACCAGGGGGAACAATGGCTACACCTTC.

This clone was counted between two and nine times. Distinct nucleotide sequences in the sample also encode this CDR3. The chain links TRBV3-1 (or the pseudogene TRBV3-2) to TRBJ2-1; the match to TRBD2 covers 8 bases. The CDR3 is made up of 15 amino acids. CDR1 is LGHDT and CDR2 is YNNKEL in the germline V gene (reference sequence). V was pared by 4 bases and J by 0 bases, with 2 bases of the junction left unmatched. CDR3 loop: CASSRSGSSYNEQFF. CDR3 coding DNA: TGTGCCAGCAGCCGAAGCGGGAGCTCCTACAATGAGCAGTTCTTC.

This sequence joins TRBV6-6 and TRBJ1-5; D ambiguous. Deletions cut 2 bases from V and 3 bases from J, with 14 bases between. Per germline, CDR1 MNHNY and CDR2 SVGAGI (reference sequence). The CDR3 consists of 16 residues. The CDR3 nucleotides are TGTGCCAGCAGTTACGGGAGACGGACGGCCAATCAGCCCCAGCATTTT. This encodes CASSYGRRTANQPQHF.

This chain links TRBV11-1 with TRBJ1-1; no clear D. The length of the CDR3 is 11 residues. The germline gives CDR1 SGHAT, CDR2 FQDESV (reference sequence). V was shortened by 5 bases and J by 4 bases, with 5 bases between the two germline ends. The CDR3 sequence: CASSPGTEAFF. DNA of the CDR3: TGTGCCAGCAGCCCCGGCACTGAAGCTTTCTTT.

The V call is TRBV11-1, the J call TRBJ2-2; 13 bases are shared with TRBD2. Per the germline V gene, CDR1 is SGHAT and CDR2 is FQDESV (reference sequence). V lost 3 bases and J lost 5; bases outside the gene matches: 3. This CDR3 is built from 16 residues. The CDR3 is CASSFGLAGVTGELFF. In nucleotides, the CDR3 is TGTGCCAGCAGCTTCGGACTAGCGGGAGTAACCGGGGAGCTGTTTTTT.

This chain joins TRBV28 and TRBJ2-1; D may be TRBD1 (5 bases). Germline values: CDR1 MDHEN, CDR2 SYDVKM. The length of the CDR3 is 15 residues. Trimming took 2 bases from V and 0 from J, leaving 8 bases between them. CDR3 sequence reads: CASSLPGNSYNEQFF. CDR3 DNA sequence: TGTGCCAGCAGTTTACCAGGGAACTCCTACAATGAGCAGTTCTTC.

The rearrangement links TRBV7-2 to TRBJ2-2; 7 positions agree with TRBD1. V dropped 7 bases and J dropped 4; count of bases not matched to a gene: 9. CDR3 length: 15 amino acids. The germline CDR1 and CDR2 sequences are SGHTA and FQGNSA. The CDR3 protein is CASILTTGTTGELFF. The CDR3, as DNA: TGTGCCAGCATCCTAACGACAGGGACCACCGGGGAGCTGTTTTTT.

This sequence joins TRBV19 and TRBJ1-2; D is perhaps TRBD1 (6 bases). The CDR3 sequence is 13 residues long. Trimming cost V 0 bases and J 7 bases, with 9 bases left between them. The germline V gene has CDR1 LNHDA and CDR2 SQIVND (reference sequence). For the CDR3, the DNA is TGTGCCAGTAGTATAGAGGGGGCAGGTGGCTACACCTTC. Protein sequence: CASSIEGAGGYTF.

V is TRBV18 and J is TRBJ2-1; D possibly corresponds to TRBD2 (6 bases). The V gene lost 0 bases and the J gene lost 8 bases, with 11 bases spanning the gap. The CDR3 runs 14 residues. The V gene's germline CDR1 is KGHSH and CDR2 LQKENI. CDR3 loop: CASSPPGGRDEQFF. The CDR3 DNA reads TGTGCCAGCTCACCACCGGGGGGTAGGGATGAGCAGTTCTTC.

The V call is TRBV7-9, the J call TRBJ1-4, with 7 bases fitting TRBD1. The V gene's germline CDR1 is SEHNR and CDR2 FQNEAQ (reference sequence). Losses at the gene ends were 5 bases for V and 7 bases for J; bases not matched to a gene: 16. The CDR3 runs to 17 residues. DNA for the CDR3: TGTGCCAGCAGCGACCCCTTGACAGGGCTGAGGGGTGAAAAACTGTTTTTT. It translates to CASSDPLTGLRGEKLFF. Variable domain in full (rest from reference TRBV7-9 and TRBJ1-4): DTGVSQNPRHKITKRGQNVTFRCDPISEHNRLYWYRQTLGQGPEFLTYFQNEAQLEKSRLLSDRFSAERPKGSFSTLEIQRTEQGDSAMYLCASSDPLTGLRGEKLFFGSGTQLSVL.

This chain connects TRBV5-6 to TRBJ2-5; D remains ambiguous. Trimming left V 4 bases short and J 5 bases short, with 24 bases between. The CDR3 has 17 amino acids. Germline CDR1 is SGHDT and CDR2 is YYEEEE. In nucleotides, the CDR3 is TGTGCCAGCAGCGGAGTCGGATGGCCCCTAGGTAGGGAGACCCAGTACTTC. This encodes CASSGVGWPLGRETQYF.

The V and J genes are TRBV3-1 (or the pseudogene TRBV3-2) and TRBJ2-7; TRBD2 matches 10 bases. The germline V gene encodes CDR1 LGHDT and CDR2 YNNKEL (reference sequence). The CDR3 is made up of 15 amino acids. Trimming removed 1 base from V and 3 bases from J; junction bases left unmatched: 3. CDR3: CASSQVSGRYYEQYF. Here the CDR3 DNA reads TGTGCCAGCAGCCAAGTTAGCGGGAGGTACTACGAGCAGTACTTC.

The chain uses TRBV19 and TRBJ2-5, with a tentative D call TRBD1 (6 bases). CDR3 size: 13 residues. Deletions cut 6 bases from V and 1 base from J, with 9 bases between. CDR1 is LNHDA, CDR2 SQIVND, per germline (reference sequence). CDR3 sequence: CASRPTGQETQYF. In DNA form, the CDR3 reads TGTGCCAGTAGACCGACAGGCCAAGAGACCCAGTACTTC.

The CDR3 sequence is CASSPPPGQDTQYF. In DNA, the CDR3 is TGTGCCAGCTCACCACCGCCAGGGCAGGATACGCAGTATTTT. This chain uses TRBV18 with TRBJ2-3; maybe TRBD1 (5 bases). The V gene lost 0 bases and the J gene lost 6 bases, with 10 bases spanning the gap. The length of the CDR3 is 14 residues. Per the germline V gene, CDR1 is KGHSH and CDR2 is LQKENI.

V gene TRBV6-1 combines with J gene TRBJ2-7, with a possible D match to TRBD2 (5 bases). The V gene's germline CDR1 is MNHNS and CDR2 SASEGT. Trimming took 2 bases from V and 3 from J, leaving 8 bases between them. The CDR3 sequence is 13 residues long. DNA for the CDR3: TGTGCCAGCAGTGAATGGAGGAACTACGAGCAGTACTTC. This gives the protein CASSEWRNYEQYF.

The genes are TRBV5-1 and TRBJ2-2; tentatively, D is TRBD2 (5 bases). Between the trimmed V and J ends, which lost 4 bases and 5 bases, there was a span of 12 bases. The germline gives CDR1 SGHRS, CDR2 YFSETQ. The CDR3 length is 14 residues. The CDR3 coding sequence is TGCGCCAGCAGCGCCCCGGGCGGGACCGGGGAGCTGTTTTTT. It yields the protein CASSAPGGTGELFF.